This T cell receptor beta chain was identified during a study of T cell changes during pregnancy in multiple sclerosis. CDR1 is MNHNY and CDR2 is SVGAGI in the germline V gene (reference sequence). This CDR3 has 13 residues. Trimming cost V 11 bases and J 0 bases, with 11 bases left between them. Produced via immunoSEQ multiplex PCR; TCRdb's table is partial and in-frame only. The sample has 61,000 or so clones, roughly 93% seen once; the top ten hold 0.36%. The sequencing used CD4+ T cells from peripheral blood mononuclear cells, collected before pregnancy. This clonotype was sampled from a female donor with multiple sclerosis, enrolled in a pregnancy study. V is TRBV6-6 and J is TRBJ1-3; no clear D. The CDR3 DNA follows: TGTGCCTCCACCCGGTCCTCTGGAAACACCATATATTTT. It is translated as CASTRSSGNTIYF.